This T cell receptor (beta chain) comes out of a study of molecular identifiers for immune sequencing clone quantification. Study-wide results and limits: The sizes of highly expanded clones could be underestimated when identical TCR molecules share a barcode.

The CDR3 is made up of 20 amino acids. V gave up 0 bases and J gave up 2 bases; unmatched junction bases: 9. From germline, CDR1 is SGHTA and CDR2 FQGNSA. Many counts were recorded for this clonotype. Its antigen is not identified. TCRdb independently ran MiXCR on the PCR reads; one entry per CDR3 protein. This repertoire shows around 300,000 distinct CDR3 sequences, roughly a quarter found once; its top ten account for 0.65% to 0.95%. The J gene is TRBJ2-3, the V gene TRBV7-2, with 15 bases identical to TRBD2. This TCR was sampled from a human donor in good health. Some libraries in this study had Jurkat cell RNA spiked in. Material for sequencing was naive CD8+ T cells from blood, with Jurkat cell RNA spiked in. Subset noted: FACS-sorted CD8+CD4-CCR7+CD45RA+ naive T cells. The CDR3 region has the DNA TGTGCCAGCAGCTTAGCGCCCTATGGACTAGCGGGGGGGCCCACAGATACGCAGTATTTT. Amino acids: CASSLAPYGLAGGPTDTQYF.